The source of this T cell receptor beta chain is a study of blood T cell repertoires in COVID-19. About the research overall: From the United States, Italy and Spain came samples of acute and convalescent COVID-19. PBMCs, B-cell-depleted T cells, or T cells provided the cDNA or gDNA that made up the material.

J was trimmed by 2 bases and V by 6 bases; bases with no gene match: 2. Per germline, CDR1 MNHEY and CDR2 SVGAGI. The length of the CDR3 is 15 residues. Per the original methods: Amplification with reference gene primers provided the estimates of nucleated cell counts. Sequenced by immunoSEQ multiplex PCR; TCRdb stores in-frame clones only, minus some. V, J and clone size derive from that table, while D and trimming were established from the DNA sequence. The table has about 140,000 clones, approximately 80% seen once; the top ten hold 1.6%. The sample comprised peripheral blood. The chain employs TRBV6-5 and TRBJ2-5, with TRBD2 identical over 14 bases. This TCR derives from a human donor in a cohort sampled during active COVID-19. The CDR3 DNA follows: TGTGCCAGCAGCCGACTAGCGGGAGGGCAAGAGACCCAGTACTTC. Translation gives CASSRLAGGQETQYF.